A single sample gave rise to the 25 T cell receptor beta chains below, sequenced in a study of monozygotic twins with inflammatory bowel disease. For each CDR3 protein, TCRdb gives one entry from its re-call of the 5' RACE reads, without DNA. The sample totals approximately 400,000 distinct CDR3 sequences. Sequenced sample: blood. These receptors originate from a human donor with ulcerative colitis or Crohn's disease, or a healthy co-twin of an affected twin (not recorded which).

The V and J genes are TRBV10-3 and TRBJ2-2; TCRdb designates TRBD2, a call that cannot be tested without DNA. CDR1 and CDR2 (germline): ENHRY, SYGVKD. This CDR3 spans 19 amino acids. The CDR3 spells CAISESRLAGGTNTGELFF.

The rearrangement joins TRBV29-1 to TRBJ1-4; TCRdb reports TRBD1, a call that lacks DNA to check it against. The CDR3 is 16 residues long. The germline CDR1 and CDR2 sequences are SQVTM and ANQGSEA. CDR3: CSVEAGTGGRGEKLFF.

The V gene is TRBV20-1, the J gene TRBJ1-2. This CDR3 has 14 amino acids. Germline V gene data show CDR1 as DFQATT and CDR2 as SNEGSKA (reference sequence). The CDR3 spells CSAMVRLLNYGYTF.

V and J are TRBV4-2 and TRBJ1-1. The CDR3 is made up of 14 amino acids. Germline V gives CDR1 LGHNA, CDR2 YNFKEQ. The CDR3 sequence is CASSQSTLGTEAFF.

The genes are TRBV18 and TRBJ1-1. The CDR3 covers 13 residues. CDR1 is KGHSH, CDR2 LQKENI, per germline. CDR3 loop: CASSPRDLSEALF.

CDR3 residues: CASSLTSASTGELFF. The chain joins TRBV2 to TRBJ2-2; TCRdb's D call of TRBD2 is untestable without DNA. CDR1 and CDR2 (germline): SNHLY, FYNNEI. The length of the CDR3 is 15 residues.

The V gene is TRBV19, the J gene TRBJ2-1; the D gene TCRdb calls, TRBD2, cannot be checked with no DNA. Germline assignment: CDR1 LNHDA and CDR2 SQIVND (reference sequence). This CDR3 has 15 residues. This CDR3 reads CASSIGLAAFNEQFF.

J is TRBJ2-5 and V is TRBV7-2; TCRdb selects TRBD2, and the lack of DNA leaves this call unchecked. Germline V CDR1 and CDR2: SGHTA, FQGNSA. This CDR3 has 14 amino acids. CDR3 in amino acids: CASSLPSGTGTQYF.

The CDR3 loop is CASTLAGGGEQFF. The J gene is TRBJ2-1, the V gene TRBV12-3 or TRBV12-4; without DNA, the TCRdb call of TRBD2 cannot be checked. CDR3 length: 13 amino acids.

The rearrangement uses TRBV2 and TRBJ2-7; TCRdb's assignment of TRBD1 cannot be checked, as there is no DNA. The length of the CDR3 is 14 residues. The germline V gene has CDR1 SNHLY and CDR2 FYNNEI. The CDR3 protein is CASTWTGRSYEQYF. Using reference TRBV2 and TRBJ2-7 for the parts outside the CDR3, the full variable domain is EPEVTQTPSHQVTQMGQEVILRCVPISNHLYFYWYRQILGQKVEFLVSFYNNEISEKSEIFDDQFSVERPDGSNFTLKIRSTKLEDSAMYFCASTWTGRSYEQYFGPGTRLTVT.

The gene calls are TRBV4-3 and TRBJ2-1. The CDR3 length is 15 residues. CDR1 is LGHNA and CDR2 is YSLEER in the germline V gene. CDR3 residues: CASSQGLIVNNEQFF.

The chain joins TRBV20-1 to TRBJ2-5. The V gene's germline CDR1 is DFQATT and CDR2 SNEGSKA (reference sequence). This CDR3 contains 13 residues. Here the CDR3 reads CSAKHSLQETQYF.

The chain combines TRBV29-1 with TRBJ2-2; TCRdb outputs TRBD2, but without DNA this stays unchecked. Germline V gene lookup returns CDR1 SQVTM and CDR2 ANQGSEA. The CDR3 is 13 amino acids. CDR3 sequence reads: CSVAGGAGGELFF.

The rearrangement joins TRBV6-1 to TRBJ2-7. Germline V gene lookup returns CDR1 MNHNS and CDR2 SASEGT. The CDR3 is 14 residues long. This CDR3 is CASSEALQTHEQYF.

The chain employs TRBV2 and TRBJ1-2; TCRdb's D call, TRBD1, is unchecked because there is no DNA. The length of the CDR3 is 13 residues. From germline, CDR1 is SNHLY and CDR2 FYNNEI. The CDR3 reads CASSPDGGSSYTF. Based on the CDR3 plus reference TRBV2 and TRBJ1-2, the full variable domain is EPEVTQTPSHQVTQMGQEVILRCVPISNHLYFYWYRQILGQKVEFLVSFYNNEISEKSEIFDDQFSVERPDGSNFTLKIRSTKLEDSAMYFCASSPDGGSSYTFGSGTRLTVV.

The rearrangement uses TRBV5-1 and TRBJ2-2; TCRdb selects TRBD2, and the lack of DNA leaves this call unchecked. This CDR3 region has 13 residues. Germline V lookup: CDR1 SGHRS, CDR2 YFSETQ. This CDR3 reads CASSTGLDGELFF.

The chain's CDR3 is CASSGDGPGLAQHF. The chain recombines TRBV27 with TRBJ1-5; the TCRdb call, TRBD1, lacks DNA for checking. The CDR3 extends over 14 amino acids. Germline loops: CDR1 MNHEY, CDR2 SMNVEV (reference sequence).

This sequence joins TRBV6-1 and TRBJ1-5; the D gene TCRdb calls, TRBD1, cannot be checked with no DNA. The CDR3 extends over 15 amino acids. Germline CDR1 is MNHNS and CDR2 is SASEGT. CDR3 amino acids: CASSVGPQTGQPQHF.

The chain joins TRBV7-2 to TRBJ2-1; the D call from TCRdb, TRBD2, cannot be confirmed without DNA. This CDR3 is 16 amino acids long. The V gene's germline CDR1 is SGHTA and CDR2 FQGNSA. This CDR3 reads CASSLVPRGVSNEQFF.

The chain has TRBV12-3 or TRBV12-4 and TRBJ2-7; there is no DNA to check the TCRdb D call of TRBD2. CDR3 length: 16 amino acids. The chain's CDR3 is CASSFGLGTASYEQYF.

The rearrangement links TRBV29-1 to TRBJ2-7; TCRdb selects TRBD2, and the lack of DNA leaves this call unchecked. CDR1 SQVTM and CDR2 ANQGSEA come from the germline V gene. The CDR3 covers 15 residues. The chain's CDR3 is CSVGTSGGYSYEQYF.

The chain uses TRBV3-1 and TRBJ2-2; the D gene TCRdb calls, TRBD2, cannot be checked with no DNA. CDR1 LGHDT and CDR2 YNNKEL come from the germline V gene (reference sequence). The CDR3 is 15 residues long. CDR3: CASSLTSGRGGELFF.

The CDR3: CASSYQRAGYNEQFF. The chain has TRBV28 and TRBJ2-1; TCRdb names TRBD2, which stays unverified in the absence of DNA. CDR1 MDHEN and CDR2 SYDVKM come from the germline V gene. CDR3 length: 15 residues.

The chain is built from TRBV5-6 and TRBJ2-6; the D call from TCRdb, TRBD1, cannot be confirmed without DNA. CDR3 size: 15 residues. The germline V gene has CDR1 SGHDT and CDR2 YYEEEE. CDR3 region: CASSPLVSGANVLTF.

The V call is TRBV20-1, the J call TRBJ2-3; TCRdb selects TRBD1, and the lack of DNA leaves this call unchecked. This CDR3 region has 15 residues. Germline V CDR1 and CDR2: DFQATT, SNEGSKA (reference sequence). CDR3: CSAREWGASTDTQYF.